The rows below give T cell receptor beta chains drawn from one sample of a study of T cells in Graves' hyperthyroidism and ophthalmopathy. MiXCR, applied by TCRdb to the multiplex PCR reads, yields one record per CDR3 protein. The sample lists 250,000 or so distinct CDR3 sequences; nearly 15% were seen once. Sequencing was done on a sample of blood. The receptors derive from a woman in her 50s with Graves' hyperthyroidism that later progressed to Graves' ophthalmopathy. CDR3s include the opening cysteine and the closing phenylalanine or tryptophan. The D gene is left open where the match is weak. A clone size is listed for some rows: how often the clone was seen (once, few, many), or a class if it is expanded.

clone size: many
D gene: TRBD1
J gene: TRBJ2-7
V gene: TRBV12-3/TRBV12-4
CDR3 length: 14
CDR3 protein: CASSAGQGYYEQYF
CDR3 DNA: TGTGCCAGCAGTGCGGGACAGGGTTACTACGAGCAGTACTTC

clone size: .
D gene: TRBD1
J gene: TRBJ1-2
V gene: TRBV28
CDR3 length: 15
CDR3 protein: CASTWRDRGLGGYTF
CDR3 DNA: TGTGCCAGCACCTGGCGGGACAGGGGACTGGGTGGCTACACCTTC

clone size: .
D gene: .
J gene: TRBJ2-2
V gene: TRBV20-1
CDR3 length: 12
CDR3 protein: CSALEGYGELFF
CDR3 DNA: TGCAGTGCTCTTGAGGGGTACGGGGAGCTGTTTTTT

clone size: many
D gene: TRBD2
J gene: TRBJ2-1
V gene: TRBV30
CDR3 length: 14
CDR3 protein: CAWSDPGTRNEQFF
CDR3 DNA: TGTGCCTGGAGTGACCCCGGGACTAGGAATGAGCAGTTCTTC

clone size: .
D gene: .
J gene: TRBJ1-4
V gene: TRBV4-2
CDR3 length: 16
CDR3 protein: CASSNWGQKGFGKLFF
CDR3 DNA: TGTGCCAGCAGCAATTGGGGGCAGAAAGGATTCGGAAAACTGTTTTTT

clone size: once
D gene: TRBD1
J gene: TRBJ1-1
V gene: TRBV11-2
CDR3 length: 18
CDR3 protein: CASSPRQGALVMNTEAFF
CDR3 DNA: TGTGCCAGCAGCCCAAGACAGGGGGCATTGGTGATGAACACTGAAGCTTTCTTT

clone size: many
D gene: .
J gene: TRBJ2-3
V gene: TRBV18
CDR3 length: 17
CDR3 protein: CASSPRSRLASADTQYF
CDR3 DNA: TGTGCCAGCTCACCACGGTCTAGACTGGCTAGCGCAGATACGCAGTATTTT

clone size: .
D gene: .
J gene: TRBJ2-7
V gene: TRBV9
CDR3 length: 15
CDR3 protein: CASSGGASETYEQYF
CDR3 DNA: TGTGCCAGCAGCGGGGGGGCTAGCGAAACCTACGAGCAGTACTTC

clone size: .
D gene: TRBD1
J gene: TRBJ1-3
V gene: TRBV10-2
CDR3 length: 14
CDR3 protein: CASSEGTGWNTIYF
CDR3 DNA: TGCGCCAGCAGTGAGGGGACAGGGTGGAACACCATATATTTT

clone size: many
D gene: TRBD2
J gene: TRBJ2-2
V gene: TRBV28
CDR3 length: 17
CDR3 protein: CASRSRLAGIGAGELFF
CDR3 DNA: TGTGCCAGCCGGTCGAGACTAGCGGGAATAGGTGCCGGGGAGCTGTTTTTT

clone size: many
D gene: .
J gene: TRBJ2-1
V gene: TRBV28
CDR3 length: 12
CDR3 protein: CASSRELNEQFF
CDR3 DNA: TGTGCCAGCAGTCGGGAGTTAAATGAGCAGTTCTTC

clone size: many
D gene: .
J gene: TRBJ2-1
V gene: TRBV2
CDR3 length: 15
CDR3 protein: CARSRFGGSYNEQFF
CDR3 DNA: TGTGCCAGGAGCAGGTTCGGCGGTTCCTACAATGAGCAGTTCTTC

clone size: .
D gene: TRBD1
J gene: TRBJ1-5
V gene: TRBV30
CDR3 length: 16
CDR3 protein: CAWGGTGGYSNQPQHF
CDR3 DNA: TGTGCCTGGGGAGGGACAGGGGGCTATAGCAATCAGCCCCAGCATTTT

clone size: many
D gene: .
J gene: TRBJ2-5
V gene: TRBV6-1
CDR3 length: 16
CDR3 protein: CASSYYRGELQETQYF
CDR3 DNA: TGTGCCAGCAGTTATTATCGGGGAGAGCTCCAAGAGACCCAGTACTTC